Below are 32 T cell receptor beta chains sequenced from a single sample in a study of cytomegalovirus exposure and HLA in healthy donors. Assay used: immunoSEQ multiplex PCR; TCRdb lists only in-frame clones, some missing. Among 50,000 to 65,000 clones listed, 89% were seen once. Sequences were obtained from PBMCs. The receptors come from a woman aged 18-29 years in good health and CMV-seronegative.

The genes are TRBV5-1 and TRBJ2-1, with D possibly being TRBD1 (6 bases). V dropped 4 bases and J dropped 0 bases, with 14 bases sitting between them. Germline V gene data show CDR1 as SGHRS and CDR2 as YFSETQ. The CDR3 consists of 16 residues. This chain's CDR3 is CASSPSGTPSYNEQFF. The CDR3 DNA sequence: TGCGCCAGCAGCCCGTCCGGGACACCCTCCTACAATGAGCAGTTCTTC. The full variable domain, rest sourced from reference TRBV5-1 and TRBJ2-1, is KAGVTQTPRYLIKTRGQQVTLSCSPISGHRSVSWYQQTPGQGLQFLFEYFSETQRNKGNFPGRFSGRQFSNSRSEMNVSTLELGDSALYLCASSPSGTPSYNEQFFGPGTRLTVL.

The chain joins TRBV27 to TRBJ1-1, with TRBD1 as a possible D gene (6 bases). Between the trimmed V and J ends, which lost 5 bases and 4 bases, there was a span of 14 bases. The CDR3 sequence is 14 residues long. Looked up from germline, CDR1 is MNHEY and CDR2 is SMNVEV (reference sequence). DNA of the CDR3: TGTGCCAGCAGTCCAAGGGGGGGGGCCACTGAAGCTTTCTTT. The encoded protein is CASSPRGGATEAFF.

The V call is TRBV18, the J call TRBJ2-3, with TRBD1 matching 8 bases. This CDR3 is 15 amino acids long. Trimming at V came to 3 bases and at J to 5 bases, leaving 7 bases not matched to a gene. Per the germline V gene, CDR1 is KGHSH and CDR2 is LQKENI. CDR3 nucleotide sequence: TGTGCCAGCTCACCCCCAGGGGGCGCGGGAGATACGCAGTATTTT. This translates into CASSPPGGAGDTQYF.

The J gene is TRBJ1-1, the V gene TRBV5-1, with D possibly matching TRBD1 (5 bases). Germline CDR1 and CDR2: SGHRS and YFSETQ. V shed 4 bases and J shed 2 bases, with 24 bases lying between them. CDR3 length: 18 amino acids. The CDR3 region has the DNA TGCGCCAGCAGCAAACCAACGGCAGGGTCGCTACTAAACACTGAAGCTTTCTTT. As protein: CASSKPTAGSLLNTEAFF.

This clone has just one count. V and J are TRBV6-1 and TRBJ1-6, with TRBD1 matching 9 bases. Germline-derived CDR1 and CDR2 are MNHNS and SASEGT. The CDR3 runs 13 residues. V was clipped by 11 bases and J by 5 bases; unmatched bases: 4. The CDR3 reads CAGQGWNNSPLHF. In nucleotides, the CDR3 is TGTGCCGGACAGGGGTGGAATAATTCACCCCTCCACTTT.

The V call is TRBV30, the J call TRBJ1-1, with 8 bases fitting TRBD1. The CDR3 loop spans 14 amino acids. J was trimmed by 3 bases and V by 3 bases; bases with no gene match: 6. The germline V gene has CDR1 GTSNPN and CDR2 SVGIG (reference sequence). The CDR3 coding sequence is TGTGCCTGGAGCCATACAGGGGGGGACACTGAAGCTTTCTTT. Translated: CAWSHTGGDTEAFF.

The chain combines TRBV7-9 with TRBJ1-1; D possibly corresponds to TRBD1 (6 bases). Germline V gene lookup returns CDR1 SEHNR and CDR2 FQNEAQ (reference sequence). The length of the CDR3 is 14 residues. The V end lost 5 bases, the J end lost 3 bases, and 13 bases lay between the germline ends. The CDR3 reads CASSLGDIYTEAFF. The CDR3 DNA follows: TGTGCCAGCAGCCTCGGGGACATATACACTGAAGCTTTCTTT.

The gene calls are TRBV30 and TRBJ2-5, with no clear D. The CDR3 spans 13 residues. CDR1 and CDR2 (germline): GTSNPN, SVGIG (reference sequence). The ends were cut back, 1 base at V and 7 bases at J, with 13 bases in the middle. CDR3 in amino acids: CAWSGWPTGTQYF. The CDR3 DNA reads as TGTGCCTGGAGTGGTTGGCCCACGGGGACCCAGTACTTC.

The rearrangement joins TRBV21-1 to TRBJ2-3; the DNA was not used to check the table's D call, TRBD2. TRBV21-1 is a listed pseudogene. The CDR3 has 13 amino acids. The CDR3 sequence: CASSKVIRGTQYF. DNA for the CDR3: TGTGCCAGCAGCAAAGTTATAAGAGGTACGCAGTATTTT.

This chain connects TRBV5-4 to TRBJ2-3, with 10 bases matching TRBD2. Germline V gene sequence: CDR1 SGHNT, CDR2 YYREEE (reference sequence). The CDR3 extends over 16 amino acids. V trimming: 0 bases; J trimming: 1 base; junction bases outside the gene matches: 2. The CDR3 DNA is TGTGCCAGCAGCTTGGCCCTAGCGGGGGGCACAGATACGCAGTATTTT. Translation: CASSLALAGGTDTQYF.

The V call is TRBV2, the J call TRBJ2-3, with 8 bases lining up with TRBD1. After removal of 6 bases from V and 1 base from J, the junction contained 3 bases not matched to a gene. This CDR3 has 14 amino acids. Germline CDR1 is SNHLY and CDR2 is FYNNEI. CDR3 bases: TGTGCCAGCAGCCTGACAGGGGGCACAGATACGCAGTATTTT. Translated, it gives CASSLTGGTDTQYF.

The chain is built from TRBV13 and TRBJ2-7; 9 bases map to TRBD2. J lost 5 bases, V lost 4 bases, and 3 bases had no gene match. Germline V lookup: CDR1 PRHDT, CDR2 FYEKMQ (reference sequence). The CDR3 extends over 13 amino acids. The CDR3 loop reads CASSSGLADEQYF. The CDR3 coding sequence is TGTGCCAGCAGCTCGGGACTAGCAGACGAGCAGTACTTC.

The CDR3 region has the DNA TGTGCCAGCAGTTTTCAAGGACATCAAGAGACCCAGTACTTC. Protein: CASSFQGHQETQYF. The chain recombines TRBV27 with TRBJ2-5; weak D call: TRBD1 (5 bases). Per germline, CDR1 MNHEY and CDR2 SMNVEV (reference sequence). The V gene lost 3 bases and the J gene lost 2 bases, with 10 bases spanning the gap. There are 14 residues in the CDR3.

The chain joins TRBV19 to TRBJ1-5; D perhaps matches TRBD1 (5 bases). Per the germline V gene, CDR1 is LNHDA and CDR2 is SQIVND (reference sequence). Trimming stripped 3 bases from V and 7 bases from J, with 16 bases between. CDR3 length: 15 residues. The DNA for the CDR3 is TGTGCCAGTAGTATTAAGGCAGGGCGAAGGCAGCCCCAGCATTTT. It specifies CASSIKAGRRQPQHF.

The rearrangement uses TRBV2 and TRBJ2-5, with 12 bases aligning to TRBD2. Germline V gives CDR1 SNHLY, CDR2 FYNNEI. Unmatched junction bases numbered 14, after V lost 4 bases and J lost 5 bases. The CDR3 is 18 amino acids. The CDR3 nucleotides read TGTGCCAGCAGTGGGGAACTAGCGGGGGGTTCGATAACGGAGACCCAGTACTTC. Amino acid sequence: CASSGELAGGSITETQYF.

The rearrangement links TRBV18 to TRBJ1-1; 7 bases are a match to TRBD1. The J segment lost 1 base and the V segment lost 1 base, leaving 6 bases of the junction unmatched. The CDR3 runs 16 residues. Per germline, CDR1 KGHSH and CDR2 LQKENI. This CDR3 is CASSPRGRGENTEAFF. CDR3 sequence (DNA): TGTGCCAGCTCACCACGGGGCAGGGGGGAGAACACTGAAGCTTTCTTT.

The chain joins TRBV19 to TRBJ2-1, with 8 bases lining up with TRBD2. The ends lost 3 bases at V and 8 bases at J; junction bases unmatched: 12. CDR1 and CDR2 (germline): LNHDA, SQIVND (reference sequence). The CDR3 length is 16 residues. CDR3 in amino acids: CASSMGSGLVGHEQFF. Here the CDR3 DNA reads TGTGCCAGTAGTATGGGGTCGGGACTAGTTGGCCATGAGCAGTTCTTC.

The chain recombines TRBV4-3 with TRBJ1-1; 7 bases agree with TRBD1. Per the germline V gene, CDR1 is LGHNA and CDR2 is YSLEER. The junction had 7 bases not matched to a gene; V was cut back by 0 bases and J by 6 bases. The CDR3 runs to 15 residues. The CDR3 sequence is CASSQDAGGRSEAFF. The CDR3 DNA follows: TGCGCCAGCAGCCAAGATGCAGGGGGGAGGTCTGAAGCTTTCTTT.

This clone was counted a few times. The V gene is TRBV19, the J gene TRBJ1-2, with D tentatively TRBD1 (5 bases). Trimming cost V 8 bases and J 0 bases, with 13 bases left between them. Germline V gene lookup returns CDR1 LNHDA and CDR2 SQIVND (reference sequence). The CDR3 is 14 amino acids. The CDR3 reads CASVDGGTNYGYTF. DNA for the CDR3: TGTGCCAGTGTGGATGGGGGGACTAACTATGGCTACACCTTC. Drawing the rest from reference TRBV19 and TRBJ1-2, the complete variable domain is DGGITQSPKYLFRKEGQNVTLSCEQNLNHDAMYWYRQDPGQGLRLIYYSQIVNDFQKGDIAEGYSVSREKKESFPLTVTSAQKNPTAFYLCASVDGGTNYGYTFGSGTRLTVV.

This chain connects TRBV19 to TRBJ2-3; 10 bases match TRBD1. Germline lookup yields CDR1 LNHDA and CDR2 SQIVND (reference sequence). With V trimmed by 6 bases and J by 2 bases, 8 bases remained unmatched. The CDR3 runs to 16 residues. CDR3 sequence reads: CASRPGQGSFTDTQYF. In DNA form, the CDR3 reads TGTGCCAGTAGGCCGGGACAGGGGTCTTTCACAGATACGCAGTATTTT.

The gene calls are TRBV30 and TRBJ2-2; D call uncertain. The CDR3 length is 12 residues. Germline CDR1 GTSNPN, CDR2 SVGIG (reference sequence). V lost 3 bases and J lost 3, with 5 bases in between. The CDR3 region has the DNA TGTGCCTGGAGCTACTACACCGGGGAGCTGTTTTTT. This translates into CAWSYYTGELFF. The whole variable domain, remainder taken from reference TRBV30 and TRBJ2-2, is SQTIHQWPATLVQPVGSPLSLECTVEGTSNPNLYWYRQAAGRGLQLLFYSVGIGQISSEVPQNLSASRPQDRQFILSSKKLLLSDSGFYLCAWSYYTGELFFGEGSRLTVL.

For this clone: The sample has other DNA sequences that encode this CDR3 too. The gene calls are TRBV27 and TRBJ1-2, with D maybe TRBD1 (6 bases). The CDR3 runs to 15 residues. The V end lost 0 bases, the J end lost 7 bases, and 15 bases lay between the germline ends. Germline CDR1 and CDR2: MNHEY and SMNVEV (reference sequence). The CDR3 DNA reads TGTGCCAGCAGTTTATCATTAGGGGGAATGAGTGGCTACACCTTC. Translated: CASSLSLGGMSGYTF.

The CDR3 sequence is CASSSRLTLETQYF. The CDR3 DNA reads as TGCGCCAGCAGCAGCAGACTTACCCTGGAGACCCAGTACTTC. The chain employs TRBV5-1 and TRBJ2-5; D gene ambiguous. Between the trimmed V and J ends, which lost 4 bases and 5 bases, there was a span of 15 bases. The CDR3 has 14 amino acids. Germline CDR1 and CDR2: SGHRS and YFSETQ. The full variable domain, rest sourced from reference TRBV5-1 and TRBJ2-5, is KAGVTQTPRYLIKTRGQQVTLSCSPISGHRSVSWYQQTPGQGLQFLFEYFSETQRNKGNFPGRFSGRQFSNSRSEMNVSTLELGDSALYLCASSSRLTLETQYFGPGTRLLVL.

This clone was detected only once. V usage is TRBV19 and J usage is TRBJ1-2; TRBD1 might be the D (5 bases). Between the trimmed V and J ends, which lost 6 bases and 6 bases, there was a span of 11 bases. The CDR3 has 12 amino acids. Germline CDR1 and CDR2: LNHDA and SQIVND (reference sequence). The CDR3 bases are TGTGCCAGTAGGCAAGGGGTGGATGGCTACACCTTC. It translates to CASRQGVDGYTF. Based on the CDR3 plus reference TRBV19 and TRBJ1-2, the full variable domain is DGGITQSPKYLFRKEGQNVTLSCEQNLNHDAMYWYRQDPGQGLRLIYYSQIVNDFQKGDIAEGYSVSREKKESFPLTVTSAQKNPTAFYLCASRQGVDGYTFGSGTRLTVV.

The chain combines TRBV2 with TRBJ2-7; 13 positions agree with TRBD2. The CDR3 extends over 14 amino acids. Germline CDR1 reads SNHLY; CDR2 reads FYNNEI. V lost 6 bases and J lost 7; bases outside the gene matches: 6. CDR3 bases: TGTGCCAGCAGGGGACTAGCGGGGATTGGAGAGCAGTACTTC. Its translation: CASRGLAGIGEQYF.

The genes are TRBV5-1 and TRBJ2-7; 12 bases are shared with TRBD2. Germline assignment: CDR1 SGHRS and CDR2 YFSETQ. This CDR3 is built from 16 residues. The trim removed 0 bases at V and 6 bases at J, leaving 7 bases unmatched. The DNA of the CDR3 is TGCGCCAGCAGCTTGGCTAGCGGGAGGGCACCGGGCGAGCAGTACTTC. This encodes CASSLASGRAPGEQYF.

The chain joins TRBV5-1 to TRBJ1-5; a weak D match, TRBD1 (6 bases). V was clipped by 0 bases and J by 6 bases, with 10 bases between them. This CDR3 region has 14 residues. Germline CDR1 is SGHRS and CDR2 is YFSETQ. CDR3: CASSLGGGSQPQHF. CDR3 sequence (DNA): TGCGCCAGCAGCTTGGGGGGGGGCAGTCAGCCCCAGCATTTT. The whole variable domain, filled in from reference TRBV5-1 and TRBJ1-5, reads KAGVTQTPRYLIKTRGQQVTLSCSPISGHRSVSWYQQTPGQGLQFLFEYFSETQRNKGNFPGRFSGRQFSNSRSEMNVSTLELGDSALYLCASSLGGGSQPQHFGDGTRLSIL.

The CDR3 loop is CASSTTTPLNTGELFF. The CDR3 bases are TGTGCCAGCAGTACCACAACCCCCTTAAACACCGGGGAGCTGTTTTTT. This chain uses TRBV27 with TRBJ2-2; D is uncertain. V gave up 5 bases and J gave up 2 bases, with 15 bases separating them. From germline, CDR1 is MNHEY and CDR2 SMNVEV (reference sequence). The CDR3 loop spans 16 amino acids.

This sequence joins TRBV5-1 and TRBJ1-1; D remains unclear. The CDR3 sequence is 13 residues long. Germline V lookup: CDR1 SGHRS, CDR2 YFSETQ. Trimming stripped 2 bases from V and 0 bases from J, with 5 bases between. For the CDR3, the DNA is TGCGCCAGCAGCTTCGGGATGAACACTGAAGCTTTCTTT. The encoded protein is CASSFGMNTEAFF.

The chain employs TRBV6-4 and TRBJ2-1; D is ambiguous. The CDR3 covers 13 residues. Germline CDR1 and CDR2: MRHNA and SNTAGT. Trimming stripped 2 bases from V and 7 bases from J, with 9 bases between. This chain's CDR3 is CASSDNERNEQFF. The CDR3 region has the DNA TGTGCCAGCAGTGACAATGAGAGGAATGAGCAGTTCTTC.

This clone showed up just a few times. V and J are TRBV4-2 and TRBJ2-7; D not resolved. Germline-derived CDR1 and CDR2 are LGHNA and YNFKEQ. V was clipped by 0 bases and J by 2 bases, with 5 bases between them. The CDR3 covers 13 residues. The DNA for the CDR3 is TGTGCCAGCAGCCAAGAGACAACCTACGAGCAGTACTTC. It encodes CASSQETTYEQYF.

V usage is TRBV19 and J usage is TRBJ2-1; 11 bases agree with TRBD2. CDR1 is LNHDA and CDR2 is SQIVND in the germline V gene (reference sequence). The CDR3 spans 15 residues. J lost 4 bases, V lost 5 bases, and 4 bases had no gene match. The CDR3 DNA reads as TGTGCCAGTAGTCTAGCGGGAGGAGGTTACAATGAGCAGTTCTTC. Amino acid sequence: CASSLAGGGYNEQFF.